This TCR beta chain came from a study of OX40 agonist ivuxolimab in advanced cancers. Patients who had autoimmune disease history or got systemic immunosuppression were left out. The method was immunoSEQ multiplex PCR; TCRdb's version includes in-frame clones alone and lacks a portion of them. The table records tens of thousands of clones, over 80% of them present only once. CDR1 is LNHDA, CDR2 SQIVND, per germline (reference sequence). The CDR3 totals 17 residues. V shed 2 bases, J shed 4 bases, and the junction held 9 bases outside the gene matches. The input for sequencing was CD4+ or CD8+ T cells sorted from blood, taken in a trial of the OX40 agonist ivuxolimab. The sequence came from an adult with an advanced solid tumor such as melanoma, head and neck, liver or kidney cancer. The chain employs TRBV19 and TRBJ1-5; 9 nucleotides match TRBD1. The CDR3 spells CASSILPGQGQNQPQHF. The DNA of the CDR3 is TGTGCCAGTAGTATACTACCGGGACAGGGTCAAAATCAGCCCCAGCATTTT.